This entry lists 20 T cell receptor beta chains sequenced from one sample in a study of cytomegalovirus exposure and HLA in healthy donors. The PCR employed 60 Vbeta primers together with 13 Jbeta primers. Sequencing was performed with immunoSEQ multiplex PCR; in TCRdb, only in-frame clones are kept and a portion is missing. The table for this sample gives about 160,000 clones. Sequenced: PBMCs. These receptors were taken from a man aged 25 to 40 in good health and CMV-seronegative.

The J gene is TRBJ1-4, the V gene TRBV27; D remains unclear. Looked up from germline, CDR1 is MNHEY and CDR2 is SMNVEV (reference sequence). The CDR3 extends over 16 amino acids. V lost 2 bases and J 3 bases, leaving 13 bases between the germline ends. This CDR3 reads CASSLVGGLANEKLFF. CDR3 sequence (DNA): TGTGCCAGCAGTTTAGTGGGCGGGCTGGCTAATGAAAAACTGTTTTTT.

J is TRBJ2-1 and V is TRBV19, with 12 positions matching TRBD2. Germline CDR1 LNHDA, CDR2 SQIVND (reference sequence). V shed 8 bases, J shed 3 bases, and the junction held 5 bases outside the gene matches. This CDR3 is 15 amino acids long. CDR3 sequence: CASGLAGILYNEQFF. The CDR3 bases are TGTGCCAGTGGACTAGCGGGGATCCTCTACAATGAGCAGTTCTTC.

The chain uses TRBV10-3 and TRBJ2-1, with TRBD1 as a possible D gene (7 bases). The germline CDR1 and CDR2 sequences are ENHRY and SYGVKD. Trimming pared 11 bases from V and 6 bases from J, leaving 17 bases between. This CDR3 has 13 amino acids. The CDR3 loop is CASGGQTGNEQFF. The CDR3, as DNA: TGTGCCTCAGGGGGGCAGACCGGCAATGAGCAGTTCTTC.

The CDR3 nucleotides read TGCAGTGCCTCGGACAGGGAGGAAGCTTTCTTT. This sequence encodes CSASDREEAFF. The chain has TRBV20-1 and TRBJ1-1; 8 nucleotides line up with TRBD1. Per the germline V gene, CDR1 is DFQATT and CDR2 is SNEGSKA (reference sequence). The ends lost 6 bases at V and 8 bases at J; junction bases unmatched: 5. The CDR3 has 11 amino acids.

The rearrangement uses TRBV9 and TRBJ2-5, with TRBD1 identical over 12 bases. The closer fit of TRBJ2-7 to the DNA end suggests the J call may be wrong. The CDR3 covers 16 residues. Germline CDR1 reads SGDLS; CDR2 reads YYNGEE. The CDR3 region is CASSLTGTGGTYEQYF. For the CDR3, the DNA is TGTGCCAGCAGCCTCACCGGGACAGGGGGCACCTACGAGCAGTACTTC.

The chain links TRBV7-9 to TRBJ2-3; TRBD2 matches 7 bases. The CDR3 is 15 residues long. Germline V gives CDR1 SEHNR, CDR2 FQNEAQ (reference sequence). Losses at the gene ends were 2 bases for V and 5 bases for J; bases not matched to a gene: 7. The CDR3 DNA reads as TGTGCCAGCAGCTTACTACGGGAGGAGGTAGATACGCAGTATTTT. It specifies CASSLLREEVDTQYF. Full variable domain (remainder filled in from reference TRBV7-9 and TRBJ2-3): DTGVSQNPRHKITKRGQNVTFRCDPISEHNRLYWYRQTLGQGPEFLTYFQNEAQLEKSRLLSDRFSAERPKGSFSTLEIQRTEQGDSAMYLCASSLLREEVDTQYFGPGTRLTVL.

The V call is TRBV9, the J call TRBJ2-3; TRBD2 aligns across 10 bases. The CDR3 is 15 amino acids. The germline CDR1 and CDR2 sequences are SGDLS and YYNGEE. Trimming removed 0 bases from V and 5 bases from J; junction bases left unmatched: 3. The CDR3 DNA follows: TGTGCCAGCAGCGTAGCAGCGGGAGGGTTAGATACGCAGTATTTT. Its protein is CASSVAAGGLDTQYF.

The chain uses TRBV11-2 and TRBJ2-3, with D perhaps matching TRBD2 (6 bases). The CDR3 consists of 16 residues. Trimming pared 5 bases from V and 1 base from J, leaving 16 bases between. CDR1 is SGHAT, CDR2 FQNNGV, per germline. The CDR3, as DNA: TGTGCCAGCAGCCGGGGGTCCAGGTGGGGCACAGATACGCAGTATTTT. Its protein product is CASSRGSRWGTDTQYF.

This clone is identified as medium-sized from frequency. The J gene is TRBJ2-7, the V gene TRBV5-6; the match to TRBD2 covers 7 bases. J was trimmed by 2 bases and V by 1 base; bases with no gene match: 3. CDR1 SGHDT and CDR2 YYEEEE come from the germline V gene. The CDR3 totals 14 residues. The chain's CDR3 is CASSLSSGTYEQYF. The CDR3 nucleotides read TGTGCCAGCAGCTTGTCTAGCGGAACCTACGAGCAGTACTTC.

This sequence joins TRBV29-1 and TRBJ1-4, with D possibly TRBD1 on 5 matching bases. Germline CDR1 SQVTM, CDR2 ANQGSEA. The CDR3 spans 15 residues. Trimming removed 4 bases at V and 1 base at J, with 13 bases between. The CDR3 reads CSVAPPGGTNEKLFF. The CDR3 coding sequence is TGCAGCGTTGCCCCCCCGGGGGGAACTAATGAAAAACTGTTTTTT.

The chain recombines TRBV5-4 with TRBJ2-6; the D is unclear. This CDR3 region has 15 residues. Germline CDR1 SGHNT, CDR2 YYREEE (reference sequence). V lost 4 bases, J lost 3 bases, and 11 bases lay in between. CDR3 amino acids: CASSHTDFGANVLTF. CDR3 bases: TGTGCCAGCAGCCATACAGATTTTGGGGCCAACGTCCTGACTTTC.

The chain employs TRBV6-5 and TRBJ2-1; TRBD2 matches at 10 bases. The CDR3 spans 15 residues. V shed 6 bases, J shed 7 bases, and the junction held 9 bases outside the gene matches. Per the germline V gene, CDR1 is MNHEY and CDR2 is SVGAGI. The CDR3 protein is CASSPLAGVGNEQFF. The CDR3 nucleotides are TGTGCCAGCAGCCCCCTAGCGGGAGTGGGGAATGAGCAGTTCTTC.

This chain uses TRBV5-1 with TRBJ2-1; weak D call: TRBD2 (5 bases). CDR3 length equals 16 residues. Germline assignment: CDR1 SGHRS and CDR2 YFSETQ. The V end was cut by 0 bases, the J end by 0 bases, with 10 bases between. CDR3 coding DNA: TGCGCCAGCAGCTTGGGTTCGGGAAGCTCCTACAATGAGCAGTTCTTC. It is translated as CASSLGSGSSYNEQFF.

The rearrangement joins TRBV6-6 to TRBJ1-1, with a tentative D call TRBD1 (5 bases). The V and J ends lost 4 bases and 4 bases respectively, with 16 bases between them. CDR3 length: 15 amino acids. Germline CDR1 reads MNHNY; CDR2 reads SVGAGI (reference sequence). The chain's CDR3 is CASSLTGIGGTEAFF. CDR3 DNA: TGTGCCAGCAGTTTGACGGGGATCGGGGGCACTGAAGCTTTCTTT.

The gene calls are TRBV9 and TRBJ1-1, with 7 positions matching TRBD1. J lost 1 base, V lost 3 bases, and 0 bases had no gene match. CDR1 SGDLS and CDR2 YYNGEE come from the germline V gene. The CDR3 sequence is 13 residues long. The CDR3 loop is CASSAGGNTEAFF. The CDR3 DNA follows: TGTGCCAGCAGCGCAGGGGGGAACACTGAAGCTTTCTTT.

On this clone: The sample has other DNA sequences that encode this CDR3 too. This chain joins TRBV11-3 and TRBJ1-1; D is possibly TRBD1 (5 bases). The CDR3 loop spans 15 amino acids. V shed 1 base and J shed 1 base, with 10 bases lying between them. Germline V CDR1 and CDR2: SGHNT, YENEEA. In nucleotides, the CDR3 is TGTGCCAGCAGCTTAGGGGGGAGGACGAACACTGAAGCTTTCTTT. Translating it yields CASSLGGRTNTEAFF.

The chain's CDR3 is CASSPGGEDQPQHF. CDR3 sequence (DNA): TGTGCCAGCAGCCCAGGGGGCGAGGATCAGCCCCAGCATTTT. The V call is TRBV7-9, the J call TRBJ1-5; 8 bases are a match to TRBD1. V lost 5 bases to trimming and J lost 5 bases; unmatched junction nucleotides: 5. The germline CDR1 and CDR2 sequences are SEHNR and FQNEAQ (reference sequence). The CDR3 length is 14 residues.

V and J are TRBV7-2 and TRBJ2-2, with 8 bases fitting TRBD2. Unmatched junction bases numbered 3, after V lost 0 bases and J lost 3 bases. CDR3 length: 16 amino acids. Germline loops: CDR1 SGHTA, CDR2 FQGNSA. The CDR3 loop reads CASSLASAGDTGELFF. CDR3 bases: TGTGCCAGCAGCTTAGCGTCAGCGGGAGACACCGGGGAGCTGTTTTTT.

J is TRBJ2-1 and V is TRBV30, with no clear D. CDR1 and CDR2 from the germline V gene are GTSNPN and SVGIG (reference sequence). Trimming took 0 bases from V and 9 from J, leaving 6 bases between them. This CDR3 has 11 residues. CDR3 nucleotides: TGTGCCTGGAGTGTTAAACTTGAGCAGTTCTTC. Its protein product is CAWSVKLEQFF.

The rearrangement uses TRBV2 and TRBJ1-2; no definite D call. This CDR3 is 13 amino acids long. Germline V gene lookup returns CDR1 SNHLY and CDR2 FYNNEI. V lost 6 bases and J lost 2, with 10 bases in between. CDR3 residues: CASSGNINYGYTF. In DNA form, the CDR3 reads TGTGCCAGCAGCGGGAACATAAACTATGGCTACACCTTC.